The 32 T cell receptor beta chains below were found in one sample sequenced in a study of T-cell reconstitution after alpha-beta-depleted transplantation in children. Molecular barcoding with unique molecular identifiers was used for the TCRbeta library. TCRdb analysed the PCR reads with MiXCR anew, one entry per CDR3 protein. The data show hundreds of thousands of distinct CDR3 sequences, less than 15% seen once. The source was PBMCs, collected before TCRalphabeta/CD19-depleted stem cell transplant. These receptors were taken from a girl under 10 years old with congenital amegakaryocytic thrombocytopenia, due to receive a stem cell transplant.

The table lists this clonotype with a few counts. The chain carries TRBV7-8 and TRBJ2-2, with TRBD2 identical over 7 bases. Germline CDR1 and CDR2: SGHVS and FQNEAQ. The V gene end was trimmed by 6 bases and the J gene end by 2 bases; junction bases not matched to a gene: 6. This CDR3 region has 15 residues. The CDR3 sequence: CASRRPSGNTGELFF. The CDR3, as DNA: TGTGCCAGCAGGCGACCTAGCGGAAACACCGGGGAGCTGTTTTTT.

This chain links TRBV3-1 with TRBJ1-5; D is undetermined. This CDR3 comprises 13 residues. Germline loops: CDR1 LGHDT, CDR2 YNNKEL (reference sequence). V shed 2 bases and J shed 6 bases, with 8 bases lying between them. The CDR3: CASSQSLSQPQHF. The DNA for the CDR3 is TGTGCCAGCAGCCAATCTCTGTCTCAGCCCCAGCATTTT.

This clonotype came up many times. CDR3 nucleotide sequence: TGTGCCAGCACCCAAAGATCCAGGGGTTTAGATACGCAGTATTTT. Its translation is CASTQRSRGLDTQYF. The chain has TRBV7-2 and TRBJ2-3, with a possible D match to TRBD1 (6 bases). V lost 7 bases and J 5 bases, leaving 19 bases between the germline ends. This CDR3 spans 15 amino acids. CDR1 and CDR2 from the germline V gene are SGHTA and FQGNSA.

This clonotype was counted only a few times. The chain links TRBV11-3 to TRBJ2-1; 7 bases line up with TRBD2. Germline V CDR1 and CDR2: SGHNT, YENEEA. This CDR3 comprises 14 residues. Trimming removed 0 bases from V and 13 bases from J; junction bases left unmatched: 9. The CDR3 DNA reads TGTGCCAGCAGCTTAGAGGGGGGGGAGGCGGAACAGTTCTTC. It codes for CASSLEGGEAEQFF.

This clonotype was detected ten times or more. V usage is TRBV20-1 and J usage is TRBJ1-4; D may be TRBD1 (5 bases). CDR3 length: 13 residues. Germline V gives CDR1 DFQATT, CDR2 SNEGSKA (reference sequence). V was clipped by 3 bases and J by 8 bases, with 13 bases between them. CDR3 DNA sequence: TGCAGTGCTAGGCCTCCCGCAGGGGAAAAACTGTTTTTT. Protein: CSARPPAGEKLFF.

Only a few counts were recorded for this clonotype. The V call is TRBV5-1, the J call TRBJ2-7, with 9 bases that match TRBD1. CDR1 is SGHRS, CDR2 YFSETQ, per germline. The CDR3 spans 15 residues. V shed 4 bases and J 7 bases; nucleotides not matched to a gene: 12. The CDR3 spells CASSPRTGEGEEQYF. In DNA, the CDR3 is TGCGCCAGCAGCCCCCGGACAGGGGAAGGGGAAGAGCAGTACTTC.

This chain connects TRBV12-3 or TRBV12-4 to TRBJ2-5, with 10 bases identical to TRBD1. Germline trimming cut 8 bases from V and 3 bases from J; bases unmatched to any gene: 0. The CDR3 spans 12 residues. The CDR3 sequence is CASGTGEETQYF. For the CDR3, the DNA is TGTGCCAGCGGGACAGGGGAAGAGACCCAGTACTTC.

This chain links TRBV3-1 with TRBJ1-2; D remains unclear. In germline, CDR1 is LGHDT, CDR2 YNNKEL (reference sequence). CDR3 length: 18 amino acids. The V end lost 4 bases, the J end lost 6 bases, and 27 bases lay between the germline ends. CDR3 nucleotides: TGTGCCAGCAGCCTAAAATTTCCTCTTCGTTCCGAAGGCGATGGCTACACCTTC. Translated: CASSLKFPLRSEGDGYTF.

This clonotype was observed a single time. This chain links TRBV6-1 with TRBJ2-7; TRBD2 is a possible D gene (5 bases). V was pared by 7 bases and J by 6 bases, with 16 bases between. In germline, CDR1 is MNHNS, CDR2 SASEGT. The CDR3 totals 13 residues. CDR3 sequence (DNA): TGTGCCAGCACCCCTAGCTTCGGGTTCGAGCAGTACTTC. It encodes CASTPSFGFEQYF.

This chain connects TRBV20-1 to TRBJ2-1, with a possible D match to TRBD2 (5 bases). The CDR3 extends over 15 amino acids. The germline CDR1 and CDR2 sequences are DFQATT and SNEGSKA (reference sequence). The V gene lost 0 bases and the J gene lost 7 bases, with 16 bases spanning the gap. The CDR3 spells CSARDGGPMGNEQFF. The CDR3 DNA reads TGCAGTGCTAGAGATGGCGGGCCAATGGGGAATGAGCAGTTCTTC.

This clonotype was picked up a small number of times. The V and J genes are TRBV7-6 and TRBJ2-7; D might be TRBD1 (5 bases). The V and J ends lost 5 bases and 2 bases respectively, with 16 bases between them. The CDR3 length is 15 residues. CDR1 is SGHVS and CDR2 is FNYEAQ in the germline V gene. The chain's CDR3 is CASSPWKGFTYEQYF. CDR3 nucleotide sequence: TGTGCCAGCAGCCCCTGGAAGGGGTTTACCTACGAGCAGTACTTC.

This clonotype was detected many times. V gene TRBV12-3 or TRBV12-4 combines with J gene TRBJ1-1; D gene ambiguous. Deletions cut 6 bases from V and 1 base from J, with 9 bases between. This CDR3 contains 13 residues. The DNA of the CDR3 is TGTGCCAGCAGCCCGGACGCGAACACTGAAGCTTTCTTT. Amino acids: CASSPDANTEAFF.

The sample holds many counts of this clonotype. J is TRBJ2-2 and V is TRBV28, with a weak D call TRBD1 (6 bases). Trimming removed 1 base from V and 7 bases from J, with 16 bases in between. The CDR3 spans 16 residues. Germline CDR1 and CDR2: MDHEN and SYDVKM. The CDR3 loop is CASSLLGRGSGGELFF. The CDR3 region has the DNA TGTGCCAGCAGTTTATTGGGCAGGGGTTCGGGCGGGGAGCTGTTTTTT.

This clonotype was detected ten times or more. The chain joins TRBV20-1 to TRBJ2-5, with D uncertain. The CDR3 is made up of 14 amino acids. Germline V gene data show CDR1 as DFQATT and CDR2 as SNEGSKA (reference sequence). The V end lost 6 bases, the J end lost 4 bases, and 18 bases lay between the germline ends. CDR3 nucleotides: TGCAGTGCACCTAGACATTCACTCAGAGAGACCCAGTACTTC. Translating gives CSAPRHSLRETQYF.

This clonotype has only a few counts. The gene calls are TRBV20-1 and TRBJ2-7; 7 positions match TRBD1. The CDR3 is made up of 14 amino acids. Germline lookup yields CDR1 DFQATT and CDR2 SNEGSKA (reference sequence). J lost 3 bases, V lost 2 bases, and 7 bases had no gene match. CDR3 residues: CSARPGTDYYEQYF. The CDR3 DNA reads TGCAGTGCTAGACCCGGGACAGACTACTACGAGCAGTACTTC.

The rearrangement uses TRBV21-1 and TRBJ2-5; TRBD1 was called by the table and not checked on the DNA. TRBV21-1 is a pseudogene locus. This CDR3 has 20 amino acids. Here the CDR3 DNA reads TGTGCCAGCAGCAGGACAAAGGGAGTTAACCGGGACAGGAGACCAGAGACCCAGTACTTC. It codes for CASSRTKGVNRDRRPETQYF.

This clonotype appeared a few times. The chain joins TRBV3-1 to TRBJ2-1; unclear D gene. Germline assignment: CDR1 LGHDT and CDR2 YNNKEL (reference sequence). The CDR3 is 13 amino acids. Trimming took off 0 bases at V and 11 bases at J, with 11 bases between the two ends. The CDR3 DNA is TGTGCCAGCAGCCAAGATTTGGCGGCTAAGCAGTTCTTC. Its protein is CASSQDLAAKQFF.

J is TRBJ2-5 and V is TRBV20-1; TRBD1 or TRBD2 may be the D gene (6 bases each). CDR3 length equals 15 residues. Germline V gene lookup returns CDR1 DFQATT and CDR2 SNEGSKA (reference sequence). V lost 0 bases and J lost 1, with 12 bases in between. DNA of the CDR3: TGCAGTGCTAGAGATTTGGGGGGCGTCCAAGAGACCCAGTACTTC. Translation: CSARDLGGVQETQYF.

This chain uses TRBV20-1 with TRBJ2-5, with D hard to call. The germline gives CDR1 DFQATT, CDR2 SNEGSKA (reference sequence). With 5 bases removed from V and 5 bases from J, the gap between germline ends came to 9 bases. CDR3 length: 11 residues. The CDR3 bases are TGCAGTGCTCCCTTCTGGGAGACCCAGTACTTC. It yields the protein CSAPFWETQYF.

In its sample, this clonotype was seen many times. This chain joins TRBV20-1 and TRBJ2-3; TRBD2 agrees at 9 bases. CDR3 size: 17 residues. The V gene's germline CDR1 is DFQATT and CDR2 SNEGSKA (reference sequence). V dropped 6 bases and J dropped 5; count of bases not matched to a gene: 18. This CDR3 is CSALTGLAGTLGDTQYF. The CDR3 nucleotides are TGCAGTGCCCTGACCGGCCTAGCGGGAACCCTCGGAGATACGCAGTATTTT.

The CDR3 DNA reads TGTGCCTGGAGTGTTGGGTCGGGTGAGCAGTTCTTC. Its protein product is CAWSVGSGEQFF. The V call is TRBV30, the J call TRBJ2-1; no clear D gene. Germline-derived CDR1 and CDR2 are GTSNPN and SVGIG (reference sequence). V lost 0 bases and J 9 bases, leaving 9 bases between the germline ends. The length of the CDR3 is 12 residues.

This clonotype was counted a few times. This chain links TRBV7-9 with TRBJ2-2; tentatively, D is TRBD2 (5 bases). The CDR3 is made up of 16 amino acids. V lost 5 bases and J lost 4, with 17 bases in between. Germline V lookup: CDR1 SEHNR, CDR2 FQNEAQ (reference sequence). CDR3 DNA sequence: TGTGCCAGCAGCCCCACAATAGGAGGCGGCACCGGGGAGCTGTTTTTT. It codes for CASSPTIGGGTGELFF.

The V call is TRBV7-3, the J call TRBJ2-1; 9 nucleotides agree with TRBD2. V was clipped by 5 bases and J by 5 bases; unmatched bases: 7. The CDR3 loop spans 15 amino acids. Germline V CDR1 and CDR2: SGHTA, FQGTGA. The chain's CDR3 is CASSLLAGTNNEQFF. CDR3 coding DNA: TGTGCCAGCAGCCTGCTAGCGGGAACCAACAATGAGCAGTTCTTC.

The J gene is TRBJ2-2, the V gene TRBV6-1; no clear D. Deletions cut 2 bases from V and 9 bases from J, with 10 bases between. CDR3 size: 13 residues. Germline V gene data show CDR1 as MNHNS and CDR2 as SASEGT. The CDR3 sequence: CASSEPQARELFF. The CDR3 DNA sequence: TGTGCCAGCAGTGAACCCCAGGCTAGGGAGCTGTTTTTT.

About this clonotype: A much larger clone differs from this one at a single base, so this may be a read error. This chain connects TRBV20-1 to TRBJ2-1; maybe TRBD2 (5 bases). Germline loops: CDR1 DFQATT, CDR2 SNEGSKA (reference sequence). The CDR3 covers 16 residues. The CDR3 loop is CCASSYEGAVYNEQFF. The CDR3 coding sequence is TGCTGTGCTAGCTCCTATGAGGGAGCGGTCTACAATGAGCAGTTCTTC.

This clonotype occurred a few times. The rearrangement joins TRBV3-1 to TRBJ2-1; the match to TRBD2 covers 13 bases. CDR1 and CDR2 from the germline V gene are LGHDT and YNNKEL (reference sequence). V lost 5 bases, J lost 8 bases, and 6 bases stayed unmatched. This CDR3 spans 15 amino acids. CDR3 coding DNA: TGTGCCAGCAGCTTCGGGACTAGCGGGATCTATGAGCAGTTCTTC. Residues: CASSFGTSGIYEQFF.

The chain carries TRBV20-1 and TRBJ2-1; D might be TRBD2 (6 bases). The CDR3 has 18 amino acids. The germline gives CDR1 DFQATT, CDR2 SNEGSKA (reference sequence). The V gene lost 3 bases and the J gene lost 7 bases, with 28 bases spanning the gap. DNA for the CDR3: TGCAGTGCTAGTCGCAGCACTAGCAGTCGGAGTGTCGGGAATGAGCAGTTCTTC. Translated, it gives CSASRSTSSRSVGNEQFF.

The chain uses TRBV2 and TRBJ2-3; 14 bases match TRBD2. Germline V lookup: CDR1 SNHLY, CDR2 FYNNEI. The V segment lost 7 bases and the J segment 6 bases; nucleotides outside the gene matches: 6. The CDR3 length is 15 residues. CDR3 coding DNA: TGTGCCAGCAAAAGACTAGCGGGAGGGCCGGATACGCAGTATTTT. Translating gives CASKRLAGGPDTQYF.

This clonotype has at least ten counts. The chain employs TRBV28 and TRBJ1-1; a possible D gene is TRBD1 (5 bases). CDR1 MDHEN and CDR2 SYDVKM come from the germline V gene. The germline V and J ends were trimmed by 6 bases and 2 bases, with 13 bases remaining between them. The CDR3 has 14 amino acids. CDR3 protein: CASSLPGGNTEAFF. The CDR3 DNA reads as TGTGCCAGCAGCCTCCCGGGGGGAAACACTGAAGCTTTCTTT. Complete variable domain (other parts from reference TRBV28 and TRBJ1-1): DVKVTQSSRYLVKRTGEKVFLECVQDMDHENMFWYRQDPGLGLRLIYFSYDVKMKEKGDIPEGYSVSREKKERFSLILESASTNQTSMYLCASSLPGGNTEAFFGQGTRLTVV.

Only a few counts were recorded for this clonotype. The chain links TRBV3-1 to TRBJ2-3; D is unclear. The V and J ends lost 1 base and 4 bases respectively, with 12 bases between them. The CDR3 has 15 residues. Germline V gives CDR1 LGHDT, CDR2 YNNKEL (reference sequence). The chain's CDR3 is CASSQGHDLADTQYF. The CDR3 region has the DNA TGTGCCAGCAGCCAAGGGCACGACTTGGCAGATACGCAGTATTTT.

The chain links TRBV7-6 to TRBJ2-7, with 13 positions matching TRBD2. V lost 6 bases, J lost 3 bases, and 8 bases stayed unmatched. The CDR3 extends over 16 amino acids. The germline V gene has CDR1 SGHVS and CDR2 FNYEAQ. The CDR3 nucleotides read TGTGCCAGCAGTCCTACTAGCGGGAGGGTCCTCTACGAGCAGTACTTC. As protein: CASSPTSGRVLYEQYF.

The sample holds a few counts of this clonotype. The gene calls are TRBV2 and TRBJ2-3; 8 bases align to TRBD2. V was clipped by 5 bases and J by 5 bases; unmatched bases: 9. This CDR3 is built from 15 residues. From germline, CDR1 is SNHLY and CDR2 FYNNEI. CDR3 residues: CASSTSGSGVDTQYF. The CDR3 coding sequence is TGTGCCAGCAGTACGAGCGGGAGCGGGGTAGATACGCAGTATTTT. Using reference TRBV2 and TRBJ2-3 for the parts outside the CDR3, the full variable domain is EPEVTQTPSHQVTQMGQEVILRCVPISNHLYFYWYRQILGQKVEFLVSFYNNEISEKSEIFDDQFSVERPDGSNFTLKIRSTKLEDSAMYFCASSTSGSGVDTQYFGPGTRLTVL.